Sequencing of this T cell receptor beta chain was carried out in a study of blood T cell repertoires in COVID-19. Whole-study context: T cells, B-cell-depleted T cells, or PBMCs provided the cDNA or gDNA that served as material.

This CDR3 region has 13 residues. Assignments of participants to cohorts depended upon their own reported clinical history. Cohort 3 donors were reported recovered after two negative PCRs, clearance, or symptom resolution. Data came from immunoSEQ multiplex PCR; TCRdb stores just in-frame clones and leaves some out. The repertoire holds 150,000 to 200,000 clones, with about four fifths as singletons. Sequenced input: PBMCs or T cells enriched from blood (not recorded which). V and J are TRBV21-1 and TRBJ1-1; the table gives TRBD1 as D, unverified against the DNA. TRBV21-1 is shown as a pseudogene. This sequence was found in a man aged 50 or older who had recovered from COVID-19. The CDR3 spells CASSLSGSTEAFF. CDR3 coding DNA: TGTGCCAGCAGCTTATCAGGTTCGACTGAAGCTTTCTTT.